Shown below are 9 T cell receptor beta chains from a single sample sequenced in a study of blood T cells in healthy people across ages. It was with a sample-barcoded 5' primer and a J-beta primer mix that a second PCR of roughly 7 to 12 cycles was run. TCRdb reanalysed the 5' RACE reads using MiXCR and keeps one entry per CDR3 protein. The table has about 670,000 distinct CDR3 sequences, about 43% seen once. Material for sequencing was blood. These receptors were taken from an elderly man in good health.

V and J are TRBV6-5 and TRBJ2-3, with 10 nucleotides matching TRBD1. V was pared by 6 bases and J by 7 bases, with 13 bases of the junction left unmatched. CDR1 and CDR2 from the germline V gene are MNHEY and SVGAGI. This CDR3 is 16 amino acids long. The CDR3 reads CASRFATGGRSYTQYF. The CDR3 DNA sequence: TGTGCCAGCAGATTCGCGACAGGGGGCCGTTCATATACGCAGTATTTT.

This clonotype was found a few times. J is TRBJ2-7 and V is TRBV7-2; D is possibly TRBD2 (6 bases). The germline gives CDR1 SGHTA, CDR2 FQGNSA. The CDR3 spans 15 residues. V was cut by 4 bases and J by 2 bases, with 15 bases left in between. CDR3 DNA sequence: TGTGCCAGCAGCTCTCAGCGGGCACTGACCTACGAGCAGTACTTC. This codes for CASSSQRALTYEQYF.

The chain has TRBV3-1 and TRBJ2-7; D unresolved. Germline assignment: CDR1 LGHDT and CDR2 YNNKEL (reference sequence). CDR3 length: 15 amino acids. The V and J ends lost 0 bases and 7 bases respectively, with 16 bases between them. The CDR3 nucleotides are TGTGCCAGCAGCCAAGAAGTAGTCTACAATAATGAGCAGTACTTC. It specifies CASSQEVVYNNEQYF.

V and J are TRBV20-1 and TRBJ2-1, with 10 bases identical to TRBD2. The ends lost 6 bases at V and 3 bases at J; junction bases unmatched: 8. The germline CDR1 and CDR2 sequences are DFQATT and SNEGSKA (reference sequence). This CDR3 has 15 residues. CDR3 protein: CSAEPLAGIYNEQFF. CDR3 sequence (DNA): TGCAGTGCCGAACCACTAGCGGGGATCTACAATGAGCAGTTCTTC.

CDR3 sequence reads: CASGLVLAGDSDTQYF. CDR3 bases: TGTGCTAGTGGTTTGGTACTAGCGGGAGACAGCGATACGCAGTATTTT. The V call is TRBV12-5, the J call TRBJ2-3; the match to TRBD2 covers 11 bases. The germline V gene has CDR1 LGHNT and CDR2 FRNRAP. The CDR3 sequence is 16 residues long. The J segment lost 6 bases and the V segment lost 0 bases, leaving 5 bases of the junction unmatched.

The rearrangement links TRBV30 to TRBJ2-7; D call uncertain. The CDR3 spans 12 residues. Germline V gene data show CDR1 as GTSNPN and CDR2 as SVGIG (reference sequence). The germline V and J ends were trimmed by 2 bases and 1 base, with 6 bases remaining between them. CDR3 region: CAWSSVSYEQYF. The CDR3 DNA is TGTGCCTGGAGTTCGGTGTCCTACGAGCAGTACTTC.

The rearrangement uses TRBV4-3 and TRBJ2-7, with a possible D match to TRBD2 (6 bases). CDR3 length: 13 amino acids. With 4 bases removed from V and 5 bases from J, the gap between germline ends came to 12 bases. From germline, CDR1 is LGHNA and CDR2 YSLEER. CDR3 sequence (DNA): TGCGCCAGCAGCCTTCTCGGAGGGGACGAGCAGTACTTC. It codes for CASSLLGGDEQYF.

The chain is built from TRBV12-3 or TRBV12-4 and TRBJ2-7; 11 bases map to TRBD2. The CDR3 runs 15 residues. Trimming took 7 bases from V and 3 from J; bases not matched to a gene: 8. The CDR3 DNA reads TGTGCCAGCACCACAACTAGCGGGAGTATCTACGAGCAGTACTTC. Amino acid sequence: CASTTTSGSIYEQYF.

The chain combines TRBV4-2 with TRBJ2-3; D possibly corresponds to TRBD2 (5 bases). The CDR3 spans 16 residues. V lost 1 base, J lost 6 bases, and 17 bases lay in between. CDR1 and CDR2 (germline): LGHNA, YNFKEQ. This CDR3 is CASSQVGGGSADTQYF. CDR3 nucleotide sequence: TGTGCCAGCAGCCAAGTAGGTGGAGGATCCGCGGATACGCAGTATTTT.